The 12 T cell receptor beta chains below were found in one sample sequenced in a study of OX40 agonist ivuxolimab in advanced cancers. Sequenced by immunoSEQ multiplex PCR; TCRdb stores in-frame clones only, minus some. The sample includes over 40,000 clones, around 80% of them seen just once. The sample was CD4+ or CD8+ T cells sorted from blood, taken in a trial of the OX40 agonist ivuxolimab. Every receptor here comes from an adult with an advanced solid tumor such as melanoma, head and neck, liver or kidney cancer.

The rearrangement joins TRBV28 to TRBJ1-5; D remains ambiguous. CDR3 length equals 12 residues. Trimming removed 6 bases from V and 11 bases from J, with 14 bases in between. CDR1 is MDHEN and CDR2 is SYDVKM in the germline V gene. As DNA, the CDR3 is TGTGCCAGCAGCTCGAGGGCGTTCACCCAGCATTTT. Protein product: CASSSRAFTQHF.

The CDR3 coding sequence is TGCGCCAGCAGCTTGGACGGGACAGGGGGCCAGGAGCAGTACTTC. Translation: CASSLDGTGGQEQYF. The chain recombines TRBV5-1 with TRBJ2-5, with 12 bases matching TRBD1. Germline values: CDR1 SGHRS, CDR2 YFSETQ. With 0 bases clipped from V and 11 bases from J, the junction kept 8 bases outside the gene matches. The CDR3 runs to 15 residues.

The chain recombines TRBV19 with TRBJ1-2; TRBD1 agrees at 8 bases. Germline V lookup: CDR1 LNHDA, CDR2 SQIVND (reference sequence). The V and J ends lost 5 bases and 1 base, in that order; junction bases with no gene match: 6. The CDR3 consists of 15 residues. The DNA of the CDR3 is TGTGCCAGTAGTGACAGGGGAACCGTTAACTATGGCTACACCTTC. It encodes CASSDRGTVNYGYTF. The full variable domain, its missing parts supplied by reference TRBV19 and TRBJ1-2, is DGGITQSPKYLFRKEGQNVTLSCEQNLNHDAMYWYRQDPGQGLRLIYYSQIVNDFQKGDIAEGYSVSREKKESFPLTVTSAQKNPTAFYLCASSDRGTVNYGYTFGSGTRLTVV.

The V gene is TRBV7-9, the J gene TRBJ1-1; D remains ambiguous. The CDR3 runs 13 residues. V lost 4 bases and J 3 bases, leaving 9 bases between the germline ends. Germline V gene data show CDR1 as SEHNR and CDR2 as FQNEAQ (reference sequence). This CDR3 reads CASSSQEDTEAFF. The CDR3, as DNA: TGTGCCAGCAGCTCCCAGGAGGACACTGAAGCTTTCTTT. Complete variable domain (other parts from reference TRBV7-9 and TRBJ1-1): DTGVSQNPRHKITKRGQNVTFRCDPISEHNRLYWYRQTLGQGPEFLTYFQNEAQLEKSRLLSDRFSAERPKGSFSTLEIQRTEQGDSAMYLCASSSQEDTEAFFGQGTRLTVV.

The rearrangement links TRBV9 to TRBJ2-3, with D tentatively TRBD2 (6 bases). Trimming shortened V by 0 bases and J by 0 bases, and 11 bases separated the two germline ends. Germline lookup yields CDR1 SGDLS and CDR2 YYNGEE. This CDR3 region has 16 residues. The DNA for the CDR3 is TGTGCCAGCAGCGTAGGGGTAGCGGTTAGCACAGATACGCAGTATTTT. Translating it yields CASSVGVAVSTDTQYF. Full variable domain (remainder filled in from reference TRBV9 and TRBJ2-3): DSGVTQTPKHLITATGQRVTLRCSPRSGDLSVYWYQQSLDQGLQFLIQYYNGEERAKGNILERFSAQQFPDLHSELNLSSLELGDSALYFCASSVGVAVSTDTQYFGPGTRLTVL.

This chain connects TRBV2 to TRBJ2-2, with 7 bases lining up with TRBD1. The CDR3 runs 15 residues. Germline trimming cut 5 bases from V and 7 bases from J; bases unmatched to any gene: 10. CDR1 is SNHLY, CDR2 FYNNEI, per germline. Here the CDR3 reads CASSSARQGNGELFF. In DNA, the CDR3 is TGTGCCAGCAGTTCCGCCCGACAGGGTAACGGGGAGCTGTTTTTT.

This rearrangement joins TRBV7-3 to TRBJ2-7, with D unresolved. V was shortened by 6 bases and J by 0 bases, with 9 bases between the two germline ends. Germline V gene data show CDR1 as SGHTA and CDR2 as FQGTGA. CDR3 length equals 13 residues. In nucleotides, the CDR3 is TGTGCCAGCAGTCACAAGAGCTCCTACGAGCAGTACTTC. Residues: CASSHKSSYEQYF.

About this clone: The germline gene is not matched at one end of the junction; a read error may be the cause. CDR3: CASSGDRGWYEHYF. The CDR3 nucleotides are TGTGCCAGCAGTGGGGACAGGGGTTGGTACGAGCACTACTTC. The rearrangement links TRBV6-5 to TRBJ2-7, with TRBD1 matching 10 bases. The length of the CDR3 is 14 residues. Germline V gives CDR1 MNHEY, CDR2 SVGAGI.

DNA of the CDR3: TGTGCCTCCCGTGAGGACAACTCTGGAAACACCATATATTTT. It encodes CASREDNSGNTIYF. J is TRBJ1-3 and V is TRBV30, with D maybe TRBD1 (5 bases). The V end was cut by 7 bases, the J end by 0 bases, with 13 bases between. Germline lookup yields CDR1 GTSNPN and CDR2 SVGIG (reference sequence). The CDR3 runs to 14 residues.

V and J are TRBV10-3 and TRBJ1-3; D gene unclear. Trimming took 8 bases from V and 10 from J, leaving 18 bases between them. Germline values: CDR1 ENHRY, CDR2 SYGVKD. There are 13 residues in the CDR3. For the CDR3, the DNA is TGTGCCATCGAGGACGTCCCTCGAGGGACCATATATTTT. Translation gives CAIEDVPRGTIYF.

The V gene is TRBV28, the J gene TRBJ2-5; D not resolved. The CDR3 runs 16 residues. CDR1 MDHEN and CDR2 SYDVKM come from the germline V gene. The V gene lost 5 bases and the J gene lost 4 bases, with 20 bases spanning the gap. The CDR3 bases are TGTGCCAGCAGTCCCCTAGACCAGCGTCGTAGAGAGACCCAGTACTTC. It is translated as CASSPLDQRRRETQYF.

The CDR3 coding sequence is TGCAGCGTTGAAGATCGAACTAGTTCAGATACGCAGTATTTT. It codes for CSVEDRTSSDTQYF. The V call is TRBV29-1, the J call TRBJ2-3; a possible D gene is TRBD2 (5 bases). Germline V gives CDR1 SQVTM, CDR2 ANQGSEA. V was cut by 0 bases and J by 4 bases, with 11 bases left in between. This CDR3 has 14 amino acids.